This entry is about one TCR beta chain. This clonotype was recorded many times. Its antigen remains unidentified. Base qualities are not recorded, but no much larger clone differs from it by a single base. From the cysteine up to the phenylalanine, the CDR3 has a length of 13 residues. Only CDR3 DNA is held: 39 bases, read in frame from base 1. CDR1 DFQATT and CDR2 SNEGSKA were looked up in the germline V gene (reference sequence). V is clipped by 3 bases and J by 16 bases, and the sequence between their germline boundaries is 22 bases long. This sample was included in a study of T cells after yellow fever vaccination (dated by TCRdb to the late 2010s). Regarding the study in general: Libraries from fractions with low cell numbers were prepared with the SMART-Seq v4 Ultra Low Input RNA kit. To follow T-cell clones before and after primary and booster YFV17D yellow fever vaccination, bulk TCR alpha and beta repertoires were sequenced over time. The cohort comprised two healthy male donors, one aged 18 to 29 and one aged 30 to 40 years. Bulk PBMC replicates and cell subsets were isolated from blood drawn at multiple timepoints before and after both primary and secondary immunization.

The meaning of the sample's treatment or condition label: live attenuated yellow fever vaccine strain. A standard Ficoll-Paque protocol was used to isolate PBMCs from peripheral blood. Dynabeads CD4 and CD8 positive selection kits were used to isolate the CD4 and CD8 T-cell fractions. TriZol was used to extract RNA from bulk PBMCs, from CD4 and CD8 fractions, and from dextramer-positive and dextramer-negative fractions. TCR cDNA was made using 5'RACE template switching, a step that added a universal primer site and unique molecular identifiers. Priming for cDNA synthesis came from both the TCR alpha and TCR beta constant segments. Two PCR steps were used to amplify libraries, with sample barcodes and sequencing adapters being added in the second step. Sequencing of libraries was performed on Illumina HiSeq 2500 (2x100 bp) or NovaSeq (2x150 bp). From the authors' description of their analysis: MIGEC handled demultiplexing of reads and collapsing into UMI consensus sequences, while MiXCR performed V(D)J alignment. Clonotypes responding to the vaccine were identified with edgeR on replicate PBMC samples, with the criteria of FDR below 0.01 and a log2 fold change above 5 up to day 15. Bulk clonotypes were assigned CD4 or CD8 identity according to which sequenced CD4 or CD8 repertoire held them at higher abundance. TCRdb applied fastp at Q25 and MiXCR to the public reads, then kept only in-frame beta chains. Identical CDR3 proteins give one entry, which carries the most common genes and DNA. The V and J calls come from TCRdb's annotation, not from the publication. The sample contains some 150,000 distinct CDR3 sequences, 5% to 7.5% of them found a single time. The ten most abundant clones make up under 0.7% of the sample.

Overall study outcomes, separate from this receptor: Most clones expanded after primary vaccination were re-detected after the booster (almost 97% of CD4 and around 86% of CD8), suggesting broad memory maintenance. Because abundant contaminating clonotypes from the bulk population could be contained in FACS-sorted repertoires, computational filtering was required. A small share of clonotypes was detected in both CD4 and CD8 compartments, with the overlap likely arising from convergent recombination. Only two donors were included in the study, so the extent to which the findings can be generalized is limited. Compared with the primary T-cell response, the secondary T-cell response was faster but weaker, reaching its peak on day 5 rather than on day 15.

The TCR comes from a young man who received the YFV17D yellow fever vaccine. This specimen was CD4+ T cells sorted from PBMCs, taken 10 days after the yellow fever booster vaccination. The sequence joins TRBV20-1 to TRBJ2-1; TRBD2 might be the D gene, on 6 matching bases. At the DNA level, the sequence is TGCAGTGCTAGGAACGGGCGCGGGAAGGCCAATTTCTTC. This is translated as CSARNGRGKANFF.